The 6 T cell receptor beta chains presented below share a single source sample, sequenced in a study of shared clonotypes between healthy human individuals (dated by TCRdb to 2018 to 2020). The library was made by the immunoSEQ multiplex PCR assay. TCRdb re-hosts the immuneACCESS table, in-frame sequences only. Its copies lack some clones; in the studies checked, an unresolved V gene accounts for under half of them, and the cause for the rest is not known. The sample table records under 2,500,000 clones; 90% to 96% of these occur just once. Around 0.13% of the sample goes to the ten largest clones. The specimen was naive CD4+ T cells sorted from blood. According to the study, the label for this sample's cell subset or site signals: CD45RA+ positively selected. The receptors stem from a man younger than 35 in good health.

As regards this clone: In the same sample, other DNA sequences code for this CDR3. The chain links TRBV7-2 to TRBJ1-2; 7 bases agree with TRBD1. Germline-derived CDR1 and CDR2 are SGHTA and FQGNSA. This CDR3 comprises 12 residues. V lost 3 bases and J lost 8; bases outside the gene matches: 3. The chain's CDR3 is CASSFDRAGYTF. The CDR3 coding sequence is TGTGCCAGCAGCTTCGACAGGGCCGGCTACACCTTC.

The CDR3 DNA sequence: TGTGCCAGCAGCCGCGAAACTGGGTACGAGCAGTACTTC. Its translation is CASSRETGYEQYF. The J gene is TRBJ2-7, the V gene TRBV27; D remains ambiguous. Germline loops: CDR1 MNHEY, CDR2 SMNVEV (reference sequence). Trimming pared 6 bases from V and 4 bases from J, leaving 13 bases between. The CDR3 covers 13 residues.

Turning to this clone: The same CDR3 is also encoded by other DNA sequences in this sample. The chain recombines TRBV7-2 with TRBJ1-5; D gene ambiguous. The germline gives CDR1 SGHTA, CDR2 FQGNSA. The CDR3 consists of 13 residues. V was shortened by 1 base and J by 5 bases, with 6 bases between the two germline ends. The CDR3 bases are TGTGCCAGCAGCTTAGATCGGGATCAGCCCCAGCATTTT. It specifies CASSLDRDQPQHF. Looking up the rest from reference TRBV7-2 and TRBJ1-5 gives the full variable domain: GAGVSQSPSNKVTEKGKDVELRCDPISGHTALYWYRQSLGQGLEFLIYFQGNSAPDKSGLPSDRFSAERTGGSVSTLTIQRTQQEDSAVYLCASSLDRDQPQHFGDGTRLSIL.

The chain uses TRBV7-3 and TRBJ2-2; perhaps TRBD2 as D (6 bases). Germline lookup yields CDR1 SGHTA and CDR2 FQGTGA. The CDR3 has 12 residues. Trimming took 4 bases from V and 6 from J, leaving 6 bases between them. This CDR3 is CASSWEAGELFF. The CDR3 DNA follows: TGTGCCAGCAGCTGGGAGGCCGGGGAGCTGTTTTTT.

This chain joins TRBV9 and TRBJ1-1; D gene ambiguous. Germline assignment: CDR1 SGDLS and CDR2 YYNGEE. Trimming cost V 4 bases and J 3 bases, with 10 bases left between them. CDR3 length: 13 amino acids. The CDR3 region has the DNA TGTGCCAGCAGCAGCGGGCAATACACTGAAGCTTTCTTT. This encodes CASSSGQYTEAFF.

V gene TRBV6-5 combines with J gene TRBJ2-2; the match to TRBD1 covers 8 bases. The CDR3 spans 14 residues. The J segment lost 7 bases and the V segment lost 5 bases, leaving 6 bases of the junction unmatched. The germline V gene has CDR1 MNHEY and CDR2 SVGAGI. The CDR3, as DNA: TGTGCCAGCAGTAGGGCAGGGGGCGGCGGGGAGCTGTTTTTT. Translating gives CASSRAGGGGELFF.